These 9 T cell receptor beta chains came from one sample sequenced in a study of T cells in Graves' hyperthyroidism and ophthalmopathy. The investigators amplified TCR beta CDR3 regions from RNA transcripts. HTBI primers were employed in a first-round RT-PCR of the TCR CDR3. TCRdb reanalysed the multiplex PCR reads using MiXCR and keeps one entry per CDR3 protein. The sample consists of some 300,000 distinct CDR3 sequences, roughly a fifth of them appearing once. The sequenced sample was blood. The source is a man aged 45-60 years with Graves' ophthalmopathy.

The chain uses TRBV18 and TRBJ2-1; perhaps D is TRBD1 or TRBD2 (5 bases each). CDR3 length equals 15 residues. Trimming stripped 0 bases from V and 7 bases from J, with 13 bases between. The germline CDR1 and CDR2 sequences are KGHSH and LQKENI. The CDR3: CASSPPGALGNEQFF. The DNA of the CDR3 is TGTGCCAGCTCACCACCCGGGGCCCTCGGGAATGAGCAGTTCTTC.

This clonotype was counted a few times. The gene calls are TRBV19 and TRBJ1-2, with D uncertain. This CDR3 is built from 13 residues. Germline V CDR1 and CDR2: LNHDA, SQIVND (reference sequence). V lost 7 bases and J lost 3, with 12 bases in between. The CDR3 region is CASKDRSHYGYTF. The CDR3 DNA sequence: TGTGCCAGTAAGGACCGTAGTCACTATGGCTACACCTTC.

This chain connects TRBV2 to TRBJ2-1, with 12 bases that match TRBD2. Germline CDR1 is SNHLY and CDR2 is FYNNEI. This CDR3 contains 15 residues. Unmatched junction bases numbered 7, after V lost 7 bases and J lost 6 bases. This CDR3 reads CASTRLAGAGNEQFF. CDR3 coding DNA: TGTGCCAGCACCAGACTAGCGGGAGCAGGCAATGAGCAGTTCTTC. The full variable domain, completed using reference TRBV2 and TRBJ2-1, is EPEVTQTPSHQVTQMGQEVILRCVPISNHLYFYWYRQILGQKVEFLVSFYNNEISEKSEIFDDQFSVERPDGSNFTLKIRSTKLEDSAMYFCASTRLAGAGNEQFFGPGTRLTVL.

This clonotype was seen a few times. The gene calls are TRBV2 and TRBJ2-7; D ambiguous. Germline-derived CDR1 and CDR2 are SNHLY and FYNNEI. V lost 5 bases to trimming and J lost 6 bases, with 11 bases between them. CDR3 size: 12 residues. The chain's CDR3 is CASSPLGIEQYF. In DNA, the CDR3 is TGTGCCAGCAGTCCATTGGGGATCGAGCAGTACTTC.

This clonotype was found many times. The chain couples TRBV3-1 to TRBJ2-2; D gene ambiguous. This CDR3 region has 13 residues. The V end lost 0 bases, the J end lost 5 bases, and 4 bases lay between the germline ends. The germline V gene has CDR1 LGHDT and CDR2 YNNKEL (reference sequence). CDR3 sequence (DNA): TGTGCCAGCAGCCAAGACCGGACCGGGGAGCTGTTTTTT. Protein: CASSQDRTGELFF. The full variable domain, its missing parts supplied by reference TRBV3-1 and TRBJ2-2, is DTAVSQTPKYLVTQMGNDKSIKCEQNLGHDTMYWYKQDSKKFLKIMFSYNNKELIINETVPNRFSPKSPDKAHLNLHINSLELGDSAVYFCASSQDRTGELFFGEGSRLTVL.

J is TRBJ2-4 and V is TRBV19; D is perhaps TRBD1 (6 bases). Trimming took 5 bases from V and 0 from J, leaving 17 bases between them. Germline V gene data show CDR1 as LNHDA and CDR2 as SQIVND (reference sequence). This CDR3 comprises 17 residues. CDR3 DNA: TGTGCCAGTAGTTCCCCTCAGGGGCCTTTAGCCAAAAACATTCAGTACTTC. Protein product: CASSSPQGPLAKNIQYF. Together with reference TRBV19 and TRBJ2-4, the CDR3 gives the full variable domain: DGGITQSPKYLFRKEGQNVTLSCEQNLNHDAMYWYRQDPGQGLRLIYYSQIVNDFQKGDIAEGYSVSREKKESFPLTVTSAQKNPTAFYLCASSSPQGPLAKNIQYFGAGTRLSVL.

The chain is built from TRBV3-1 and TRBJ2-1; 11 positions match TRBD2. The trim removed 2 bases at V and 9 bases at J, leaving 6 bases unmatched. Germline V CDR1 and CDR2: LGHDT, YNNKEL (reference sequence). CDR3 length: 15 amino acids. The CDR3 DNA is TGTGCCAGCAGCCAACAACTAGCGGGAGAGGGTGAGCAGTTCTTC. This encodes CASSQQLAGEGEQFF.

This clonotype was picked up many times. This sequence joins TRBV13 and TRBJ2-7, with 7 bases matching TRBD2. CDR3 size: 15 residues. Germline V gene lookup returns CDR1 PRHDT and CDR2 FYEKMQ (reference sequence). The junction had 8 bases not matched to a gene; V was cut back by 5 bases and J by 1 base. CDR3 loop: CASSPSGGGSYEQYF. In nucleotides, the CDR3 is TGTGCCAGCAGCCCGTCCGGCGGGGGATCCTACGAGCAGTACTTC.

This clonotype was picked up many times. The chain combines TRBV9 with TRBJ1-2, with no clear D. Germline V gene sequence: CDR1 SGDLS, CDR2 YYNGEE. The germline V and J ends were trimmed by 1 base and 1 base, with 5 bases remaining between them. CDR3 size: 13 residues. This CDR3 is CASSVNINYGYTF. CDR3 in DNA: TGTGCCAGCAGCGTAAATATTAACTATGGCTACACCTTC.